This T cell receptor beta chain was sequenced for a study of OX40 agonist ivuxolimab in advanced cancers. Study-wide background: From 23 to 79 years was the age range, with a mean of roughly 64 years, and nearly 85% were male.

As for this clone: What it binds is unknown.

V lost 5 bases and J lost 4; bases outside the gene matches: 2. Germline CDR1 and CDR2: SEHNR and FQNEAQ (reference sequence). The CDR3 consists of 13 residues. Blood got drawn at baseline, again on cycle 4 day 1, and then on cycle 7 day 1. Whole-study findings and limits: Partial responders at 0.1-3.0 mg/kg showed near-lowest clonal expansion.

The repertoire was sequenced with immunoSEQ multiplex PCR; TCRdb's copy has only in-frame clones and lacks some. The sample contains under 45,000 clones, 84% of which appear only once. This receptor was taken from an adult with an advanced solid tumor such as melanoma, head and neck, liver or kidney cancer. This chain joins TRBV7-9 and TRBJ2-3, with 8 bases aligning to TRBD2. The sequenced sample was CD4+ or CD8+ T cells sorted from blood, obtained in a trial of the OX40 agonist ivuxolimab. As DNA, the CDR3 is TGTGCCAGCAGCCCGACTAGCGCAGATACGCAGTATTTT. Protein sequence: CASSPTSADTQYF. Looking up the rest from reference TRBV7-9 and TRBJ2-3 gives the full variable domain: DTGVSQNPRHKITKRGQNVTFRCDPISEHNRLYWYRQTLGQGPEFLTYFQNEAQLEKSRLLSDRFSAERPKGSFSTLEIQRTEQGDSAMYLCASSPTSADTQYFGPGTRLTVL.